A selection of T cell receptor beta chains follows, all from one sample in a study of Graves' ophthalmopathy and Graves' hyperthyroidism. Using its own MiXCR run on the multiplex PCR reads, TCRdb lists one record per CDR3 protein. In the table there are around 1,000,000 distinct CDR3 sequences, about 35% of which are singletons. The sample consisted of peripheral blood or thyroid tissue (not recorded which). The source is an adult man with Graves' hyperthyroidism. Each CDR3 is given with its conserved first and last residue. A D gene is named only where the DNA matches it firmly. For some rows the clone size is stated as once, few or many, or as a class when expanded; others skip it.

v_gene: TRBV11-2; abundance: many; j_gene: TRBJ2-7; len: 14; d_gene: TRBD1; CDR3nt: TGTGCCAGCCGACGCCGGGACAGGGGGCCGAAGCAGTACTTC; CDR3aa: CASRRRDRGPKQYF
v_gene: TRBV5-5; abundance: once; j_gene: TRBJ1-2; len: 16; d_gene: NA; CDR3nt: TGTGCCAGCAGCCAAGATTCGGGGGAGGCTAACTATGGCTACACCTTC; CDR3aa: CASSQDSGEANYGYTF
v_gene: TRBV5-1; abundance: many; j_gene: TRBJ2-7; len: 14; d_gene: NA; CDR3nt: TGCGCCAGCACCCGGGGTAGCGTATCCTACGAGCAGTACTTC; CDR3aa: CASTRGSVSYEQYF
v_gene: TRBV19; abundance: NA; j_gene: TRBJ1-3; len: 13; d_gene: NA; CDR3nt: TGTGCCAGTACCTCCTCGACCGGAAACACCATATATTTT; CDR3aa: CASTSSTGNTIYF
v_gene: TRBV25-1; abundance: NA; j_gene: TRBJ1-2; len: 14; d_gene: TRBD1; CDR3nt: TGTGCCAGCAGTGAAGCAGGGGGCGGGTATGGCTACACCTTC; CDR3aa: CASSEAGGGYGYTF
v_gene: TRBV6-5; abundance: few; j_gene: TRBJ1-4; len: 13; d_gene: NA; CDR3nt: TGTGCCAGCACCATTTCGGGCAATGAAAAACTGTTTTTT; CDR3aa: CASTISGNEKLFF
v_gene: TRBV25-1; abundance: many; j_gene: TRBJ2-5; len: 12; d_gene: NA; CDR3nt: TGTGCCAGCAGTGAAATAGGGGAGACCCAGTACTTC; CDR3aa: CASSEIGETQYF
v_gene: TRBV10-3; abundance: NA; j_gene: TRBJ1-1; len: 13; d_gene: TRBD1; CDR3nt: TGTGTCTCACAGGGGGCAGGGACTACTGAAGCTTTCTTT; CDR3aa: CVSQGAGTTEAFF
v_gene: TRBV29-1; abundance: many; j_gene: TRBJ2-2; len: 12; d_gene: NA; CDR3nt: TGCAGCGTTGCTAGCGCAACCGGGGAGCTGTTTTTT; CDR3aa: CSVASATGELFF
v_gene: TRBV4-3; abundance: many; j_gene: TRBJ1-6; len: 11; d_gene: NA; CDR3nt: TGCGCCAGCAGCCAAGGTGGACCCCTCCACTTT; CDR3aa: CASSQGGPLHF
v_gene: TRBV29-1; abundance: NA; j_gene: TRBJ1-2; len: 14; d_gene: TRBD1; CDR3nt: TGCAGCGTTCCCGGGACAGGGGGATTGTATGGCTACACCTTC; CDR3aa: CSVPGTGGLYGYTF
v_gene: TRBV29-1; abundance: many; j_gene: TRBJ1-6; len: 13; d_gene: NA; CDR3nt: TGCAGCGTTCGGACTGATGTAAATTCACCCCTCCACTTT; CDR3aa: CSVRTDVNSPLHF
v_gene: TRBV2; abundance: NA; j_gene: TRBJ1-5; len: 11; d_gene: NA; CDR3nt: TGTGCCAGCAGTAGCCGGGGGGCCCAGCATTTT; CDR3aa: CASSSRGAQHF
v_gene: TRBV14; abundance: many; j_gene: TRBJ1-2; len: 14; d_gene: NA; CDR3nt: TGTGCCAGCAGCCAGGGAAGTCCTAACTATGGCTACACCTTC; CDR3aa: CASSQGSPNYGYTF
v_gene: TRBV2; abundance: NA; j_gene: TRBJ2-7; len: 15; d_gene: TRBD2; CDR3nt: TGTGCTGCCCCAGCGGGAGGATTTCACTCCTACGAGCAGTACTTC; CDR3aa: CAAPAGGFHSYEQYF
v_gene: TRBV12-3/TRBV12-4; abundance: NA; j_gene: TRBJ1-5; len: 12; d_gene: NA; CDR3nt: TGTGCCAGCAGCCCATTCGGAGGACCCCAGCATTTT; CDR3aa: CASSPFGGPQHF
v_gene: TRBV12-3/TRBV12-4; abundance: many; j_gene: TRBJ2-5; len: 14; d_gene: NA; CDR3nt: TGTGCCAGCAGTTTAACAGCCCGGGGGGAGACCCAGTACTTC; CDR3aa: CASSLTARGETQYF
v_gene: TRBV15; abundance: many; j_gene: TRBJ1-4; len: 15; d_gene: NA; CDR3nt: TGTGCCACCAGAATGTGGCAGCAAGGGGATGAAAAACTGTTTTTT; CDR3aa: CATRMWQQGDEKLFF
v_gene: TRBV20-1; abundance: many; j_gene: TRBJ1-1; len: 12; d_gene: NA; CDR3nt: TGCAGTGTTGACGGACGGAACACTGAAGCTTTCTTT; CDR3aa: CSVDGRNTEAFF
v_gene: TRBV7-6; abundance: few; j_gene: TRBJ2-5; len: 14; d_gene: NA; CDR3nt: TGTGCCAGCAGTCCATCGAGCCCCGGGAGGACCCAGTACTTC; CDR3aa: CASSPSSPGRTQYF
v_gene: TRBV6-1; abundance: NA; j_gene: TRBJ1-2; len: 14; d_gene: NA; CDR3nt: TGTGCCAGCCAGTCCCAAAAGGGGGGGCTCGGCTACACCTTC; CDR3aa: CASQSQKGGLGYTF
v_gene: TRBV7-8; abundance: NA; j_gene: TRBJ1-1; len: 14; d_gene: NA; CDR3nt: TGTGCCAGCAGCTTAGTTTCAGGCCCCACTGAAACTTTCTTT; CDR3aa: CASSLVSGPTETFF
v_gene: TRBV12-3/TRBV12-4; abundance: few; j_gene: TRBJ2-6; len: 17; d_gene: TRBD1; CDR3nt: TGTGCCAGCAGTCCGTGGGACAGGGCCTCTGGGGCCAACGTCCTGACTTTC; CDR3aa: CASSPWDRASGANVLTF
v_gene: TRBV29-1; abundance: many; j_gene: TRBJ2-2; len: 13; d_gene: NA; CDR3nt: TGCAGCCCTTTCACGGATTTCCCCGGGGAGCTGTTTTTT; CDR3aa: CSPFTDFPGELFF
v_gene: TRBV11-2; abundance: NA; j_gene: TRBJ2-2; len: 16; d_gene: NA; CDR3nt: TGTGCCAGCAAACCCCCGTTAGGGCCCCGGACCGGGGAGCTGTTTTTT; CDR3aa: CASKPPLGPRTGELFF
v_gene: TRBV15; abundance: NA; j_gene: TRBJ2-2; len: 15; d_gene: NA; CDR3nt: TGTGCCACCAGCAGGGCAGGGCGGGTCACCGGGGAGCTGTTTTTT; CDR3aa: CATSRAGRVTGELFF
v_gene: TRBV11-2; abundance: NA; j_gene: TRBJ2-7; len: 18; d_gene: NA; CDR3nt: TGTGCCAGCAGCTTAATCTCAACCCCTCTGGCGCAAACCTACGAGCAGTACTTC; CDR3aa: CASSLISTPLAQTYEQYF
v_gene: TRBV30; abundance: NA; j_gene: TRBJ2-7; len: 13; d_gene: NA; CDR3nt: TGTGCCTGGAGTGTACTGTGGTGGAGAGAGCAGTACTTC; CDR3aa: CAWSVLWWREQYF